Detailed here is one TCR beta chain. The antigen remains unidentified. Losses at the gene ends were 4 bases for V and 2 bases for J; bases not matched to a gene: 5. Germline V gene sequence: CDR1 MDHEN, CDR2 SYDVKM. The CDR3 length is 15 residues. This sample was included in a study of shared clonotypes between healthy human individuals. Regarding the study as a whole: The represented genetic and exposure-history diversity was limited by the small number of donors.

Genomic DNA (from each subset) was split evenly across several immunoSEQ plates. Authors' analysis steps: Junction-only sequences produced by ImmunoSEQ had no quality scores, so filtering differed. This table comes from immunoSEQ multiplex PCR, and its TCRdb copy is limited to in-frame clones, with some not included. That table furnishes V, J and clone size, whereas the DNA furnished D and trimming. This table has 550,000 to 800,000 clones, roughly 91% appearing once. The sequence was obtained from a man aged 18-30 years in good health. Some clones in this sample may be carry-over from other donors' samples. This rearrangement joins TRBV28 to TRBJ2-7; TRBD2 matches 10 bases. Input material: memory CD8+ T cells from PBMCs. Indicated subset: CD45RO+ cells pooled with CCR7-negative TemRA cells. CDR3: CASSWGLARTYEQYF. The CDR3 DNA follows: TGTGCCAGCAGTTGGGGACTAGCGAGAACCTACGAGCAGTACTTC.